This T cell receptor beta chain was sequenced in a study of PD-1 blockade in classical Hodgkin lymphoma. Study outcomes and limitations: With CD4+ cells, TCR diversity rose significantly by C4D1, but not with CD8+ cells. Relapsed/refractory patients reportedly had the lowest baseline TCR diversity, below newly diagnosed patients, who were below healthy donors. Baseline diversity was lower in partial responders and progressors than complete responders.

With regard to this clone: What it recognizes is unknown.

Some clones are missing from TCRdb's copy, which holds only in-frame ones; the method was immunoSEQ multiplex PCR. The sample carries some 41,000 clones, around three quarters recorded once. No patient escaped relapse after autologous stem cell transplantation, and brentuximab vedotin exposure varied. The sample in question was peripheral blood mononuclear cells (PBMCs), obtained before the second cycle of nivolumab. This TCR derives from a human donor with classical Hodgkin lymphoma.

The CDR3 loop is CASSMTSHTGELFF. In nucleotides, the CDR3 is TGTGCCAGTAGTATGACTAGCCACACCGGGGAGCTGTTTTTT. The chain combines TRBV19 with TRBJ2-2; 7 nucleotides align to TRBD2. CDR3 length: 14 amino acids. Germline V gives CDR1 LNHDA, CDR2 SQIVND (reference sequence). The junction had 1 base not matched to a gene; V was cut back by 3 bases and J by 3 bases.